This T cell receptor beta chain was recorded in a study of identical twins. Everyone who gave samples was a healthy Caucasian. MiXCR, run by TCRdb on the 5' RACE reads, gives a single entry per CDR3 protein. This table has about 890,000 distinct CDR3 sequences, around an eighth appearing once. Study-wide points: Compared with models, monozygotic twins showed more out-of-frame TCR alpha sharing.

The CDR3 covers 18 residues. The germline V gene has CDR1 ENHRY and CDR2 SYGVKD. V lost 2 bases to trimming and J lost 4 bases; unmatched junction nucleotides: 16. Notes on this clonotype: As yet, its antigen is unknown.

This sample was also put to use in a study of yellow fever vaccine responses in identical twins.

The gene calls are TRBV10-3 and TRBJ1-2; 7 bases agree with TRBD1. Material for sequencing was PBMCs. This TCR was sampled from a woman aged 18-35 years in good health. CDR3 region: CAISETTGTILFGYGYTF. CDR3 in DNA: TGTGCCATCAGTGAGACGACAGGGACGATACTTTTTGGCTATGGCTACACCTTC.